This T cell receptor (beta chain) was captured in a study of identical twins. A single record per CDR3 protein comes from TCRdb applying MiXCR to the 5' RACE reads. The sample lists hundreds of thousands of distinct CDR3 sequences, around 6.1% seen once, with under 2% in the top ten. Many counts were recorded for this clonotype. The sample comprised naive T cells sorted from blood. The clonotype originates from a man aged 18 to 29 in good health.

The CDR3: CASSVGGVNTEAFF. For the CDR3, the DNA is TGTGCCAGCAGCGTAGGAGGGGTGAACACTGAAGCTTTCTTT. The V and J genes are TRBV9 and TRBJ1-1; weak D call: TRBD1 (5 bases). Trimming pared 0 bases from V and 0 bases from J, leaving 6 bases between. The germline V gene encodes CDR1 SGDLS and CDR2 YYNGEE. The CDR3 sequence is 14 residues long. Filled out from reference TRBV9 and TRBJ1-1, the complete variable domain reads DSGVTQTPKHLITATGQRVTLRCSPRSGDLSVYWYQQSLDQGLQFLIQYYNGEERAKGNILERFSAQQFPDLHSELNLSSLELGDSALYFCASSVGGVNTEAFFGQGTRLTVV.